Detailed here is one T cell receptor (beta chain). Authors' data handling: From reference gene primer amplification, estimates of nucleated cell counts were derived. TCRdb's table, derived via immunoSEQ multiplex PCR, lists solely in-frame clones and lacks some. V, J and clone size were drawn from that table, and D and trimming were deduced from the DNA. The table has fewer than 350,000 clones, approximately 91% seen once. The sample originates from a study of blood T cell repertoires in COVID-19. At the level of the study: In each case, the material was cDNA or gDNA derived from T cells, B-cell-depleted T cells, or PBMCs.

The participants were between about 18 and 95 years old and came from about two dozen US areas. Which cohort a participant joined came from the clinical history participants gave. Per the germline V gene, CDR1 is SEHNR and CDR2 is FQNEAQ (reference sequence). Deletions cut 5 bases from V and 9 bases from J, with 14 bases between. The CDR3 is 14 amino acids. The J gene is TRBJ1-6, the V gene TRBV7-9; the D gene is possibly TRBD1 (6 bases). This TCR derives from a woman between 35 and 50 years old with acute COVID-19. The sample comprised PBMCs or T cells enriched from blood (not recorded which). The CDR3 DNA is TGTGCCAGCAGCATCACAGGGCTCGGTTCACCCCTCCACTTT. This codes for CASSITGLGSPLHF.